The entry below gives a single TCR beta chain sequence along with its context. This sample was included in a study of blood T cells in healthy people across ages. With a J-beta primer mix and a sample-barcoded 5' primer, a second PCR ran 7 to 11 cycles. Individual samples furnished no less than 2.5 million CDR3-containing paired-end reads apiece. TCRdb analysed the 5' RACE reads with MiXCR anew, one entry per CDR3 protein. The sample lists about 1.6 million distinct CDR3 sequences, roughly 32% occurring once. The CDR3 has 13 residues. CDR1 and CDR2 from the germline V gene are SNHLY and FYNNEI. The V end was cut by 2 bases, the J end by 5 bases, with 6 bases between.

The clonotype was recovered from a woman in her twenties or thirties in good health. The sequenced material came from blood. V gene TRBV2 combines with J gene TRBJ2-2; D gene unclear. CDR3 amino acids: CASSESKTGELFF. The CDR3 bases are TGTGCCAGCAGTGAAAGCAAGACCGGGGAGCTGTTTTTT.